This T cell receptor (beta chain) appears in the sequencing data of a study of siplizumab effects on memory and regulatory T cells. The CDR3 totals 11 residues. V was pared by 3 bases and J by 10 bases, with 7 bases between. The germline V gene encodes CDR1 LNHNV and CDR2 YYDKDF (reference sequence). Concerning this clone itself: What it recognizes is unknown.

Study-wide results and caveats: Suppressive function of proliferating Tregs from siplizumab cultures was not confirmed. Of the proliferating CD4+ or CD8+ clones, roughly 80-97% lacked a naive or memory phenotype that could be assigned. Siplizumab brought about a significant reduction in alloreactive sequences traceable to unstimulated CD4+ memory cells.

TCR templates, roughly 100,000 per sample, were assayed. Some clones are missing from TCRdb's copy, which holds only in-frame ones; the method was immunoSEQ multiplex PCR. The table lists over 100,000 clones, 90% to 95% of them singletons. The chain recombines TRBV15 with TRBJ1-5; D gene ambiguous. This clonotype originated in a human donor in good health. Sequenced sample: Tregs sorted from blood. The CDR3 DNA follows: TGTGCCACCAGCAGTCCGGGACCCCAGCATTTT. This sequence encodes CATSSPGPQHF.